The entry below describes one TCR beta chain. The sample comes from a study of blood T cell repertoires in COVID-19. CDR3 length: 13 residues. J was trimmed by 6 bases and V by 6 bases; bases with no gene match: 3. Looked up from germline, CDR1 is MNHEY and CDR2 is SMNVEV (reference sequence). Sequenced by immunoSEQ multiplex PCR; TCRdb stores in-frame clones only, minus some. The sample contains approximately 120,000 clones, around 83% of which appear only once. This rearrangement joins TRBV27 to TRBJ1-5, with 9 bases that match TRBD1. The receptor's source is a woman of 80 years or more with active or convalescent COVID-19. Material: peripheral blood. CDR3 DNA sequence: TGTGCCAGCAGGGACAGGGGTCGTCAGCCCCAGCATTTT. Amino acid sequence: CASRDRGRQPQHF.